This T cell receptor beta chain originates from a study of circulating CD8 cells and anti-PD-1 response in melanoma. At the level of the study: Every 2 weeks, patients got 3 mg/kg nivolumab intravenously.

CDR1 is DFQATT, CDR2 SNEGSKA, per germline (reference sequence). CDR3 length equals 14 residues. The V gene lost 2 bases and the J gene lost 1 base, with 12 bases spanning the gap. This clonotype is medium-sized (0.01 to 0.1%) within its sample. Its antigen remains unidentified. Four subsets defined by PD-1 and/or TIGIT were sorted from live CD3+CD8+TCRalphabeta+ cells. The QIAseq Immune Repertoire TCR panel built the libraries from roughly 15 ng of total RNA. TCRdb fed the reads into MiXCR, producing one record per CDR3 protein. In the table there are approximately 800 distinct CDR3 sequences, approximately 7% of which are singletons. Study-wide points: Published repertoire comparisons used only baseline and M1 samples from a small cohort with few responders.

The chain combines TRBV20-1 with TRBJ2-7; D perhaps matches TRBD1 (6 bases). The clonotype originates from a human donor with melanoma. The sequenced sample was CD8+ T cells from PBMCs, obtained at baseline or after one month of anti-PD-1 therapy (not recorded which). CDR3 sequence reads: CSARNTGLSYEQYF. The CDR3 bases are TGCAGTGCTAGAAACACAGGGCTGTCCTACGAGCAGTACTTC.